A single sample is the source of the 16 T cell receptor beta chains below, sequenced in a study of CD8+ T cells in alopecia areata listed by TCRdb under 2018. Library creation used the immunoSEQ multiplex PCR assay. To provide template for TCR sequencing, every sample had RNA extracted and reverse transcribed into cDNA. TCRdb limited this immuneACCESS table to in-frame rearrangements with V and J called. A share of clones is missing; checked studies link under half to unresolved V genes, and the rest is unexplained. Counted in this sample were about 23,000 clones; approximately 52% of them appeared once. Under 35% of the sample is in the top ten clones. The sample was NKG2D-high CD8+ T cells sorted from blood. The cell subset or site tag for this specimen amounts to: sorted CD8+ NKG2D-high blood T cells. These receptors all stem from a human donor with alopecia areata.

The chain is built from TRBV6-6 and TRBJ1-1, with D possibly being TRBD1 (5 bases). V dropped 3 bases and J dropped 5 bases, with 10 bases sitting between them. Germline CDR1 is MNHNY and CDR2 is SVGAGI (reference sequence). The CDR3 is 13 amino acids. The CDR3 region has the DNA TGTGCCAGCAGTTATGGGGGGAGGACTGAAGCTTTCTTT. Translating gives CASSYGGRTEAFF.

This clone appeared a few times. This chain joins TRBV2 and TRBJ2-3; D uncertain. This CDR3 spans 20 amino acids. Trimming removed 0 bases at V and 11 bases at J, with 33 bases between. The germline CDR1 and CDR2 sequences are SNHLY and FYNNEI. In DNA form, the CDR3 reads TGTGCCAGCAGTGAAGCGCACTCACGAACAGCAACGCTGACCTCATATAAGCAGTATTTT. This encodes CASSEAHSRTATLTSYKQYF.

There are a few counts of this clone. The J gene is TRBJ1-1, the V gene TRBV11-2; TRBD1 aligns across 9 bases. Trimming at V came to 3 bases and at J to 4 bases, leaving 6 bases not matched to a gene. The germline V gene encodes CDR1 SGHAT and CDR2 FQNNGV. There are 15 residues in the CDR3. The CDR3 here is CASSFNHRGPTEAFF. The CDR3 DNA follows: TGTGCCAGCAGCTTTAACCACAGGGGGCCCACTGAAGCTTTCTTT.

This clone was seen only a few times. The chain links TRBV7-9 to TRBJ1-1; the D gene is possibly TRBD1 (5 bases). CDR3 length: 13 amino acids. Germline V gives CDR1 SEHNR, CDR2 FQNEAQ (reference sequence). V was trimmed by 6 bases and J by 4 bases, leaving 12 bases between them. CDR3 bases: TGTGCCAGCAGAAAAGCAGGGTCCACTGAAGCTTTCTTT. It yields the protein CASRKAGSTEAFF.

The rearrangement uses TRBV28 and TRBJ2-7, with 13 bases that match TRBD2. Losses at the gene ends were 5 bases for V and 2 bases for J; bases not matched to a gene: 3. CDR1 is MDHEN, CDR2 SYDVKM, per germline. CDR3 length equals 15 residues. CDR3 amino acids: CASSAGLAGTYEQYF. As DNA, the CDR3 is TGTGCCAGCAGTGCGGGACTAGCGGGGACCTACGAGCAGTACTTC.

CDR3 sequence (DNA): TGCGCCAGCAGCTTGGGGAACACCGGGGAGCTGTTTTTT. Translated, it gives CASSLGNTGELFF. This sequence joins TRBV5-1 and TRBJ2-2; D not certain. This CDR3 has 13 amino acids. V dropped 0 bases and J dropped 1 base, with 1 base sitting between them. Germline CDR1 and CDR2: SGHRS and YFSETQ.

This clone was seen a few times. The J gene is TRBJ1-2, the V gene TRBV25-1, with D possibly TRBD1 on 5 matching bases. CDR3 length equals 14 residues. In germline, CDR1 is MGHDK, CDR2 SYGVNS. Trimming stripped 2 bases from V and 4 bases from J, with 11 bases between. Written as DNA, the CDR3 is TGTGCCAGCAGTGAAAGAGGGGCTGGCTATGGCTACACCTTC. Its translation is CASSERGAGYGYTF.

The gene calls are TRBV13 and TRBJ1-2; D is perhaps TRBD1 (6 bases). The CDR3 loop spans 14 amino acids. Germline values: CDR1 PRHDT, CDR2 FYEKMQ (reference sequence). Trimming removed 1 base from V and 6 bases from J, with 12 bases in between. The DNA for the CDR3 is TGTGCCAGCAGCTTAGCGACAGGAGGTGATGGCTACACCTTC. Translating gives CASSLATGGDGYTF.

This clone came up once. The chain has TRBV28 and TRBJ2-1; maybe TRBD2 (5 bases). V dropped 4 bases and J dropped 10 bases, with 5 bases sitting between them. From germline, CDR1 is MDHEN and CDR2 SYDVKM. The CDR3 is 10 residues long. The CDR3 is CASSSGEQFF. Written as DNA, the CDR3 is TGTGCCAGCAGTTCGGGAGAGCAGTTCTTC. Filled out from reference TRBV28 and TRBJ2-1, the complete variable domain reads DVKVTQSSRYLVKRTGEKVFLECVQDMDHENMFWYRQDPGLGLRLIYFSYDVKMKEKGDIPEGYSVSREKKERFSLILESASTNQTSMYLCASSSGEQFFGPGTRLTVL.

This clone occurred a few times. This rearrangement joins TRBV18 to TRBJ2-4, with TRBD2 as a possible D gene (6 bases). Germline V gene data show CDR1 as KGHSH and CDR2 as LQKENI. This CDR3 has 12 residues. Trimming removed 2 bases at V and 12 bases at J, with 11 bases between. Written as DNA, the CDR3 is TGTGCCAGCTCACCAGAGGGACTCAATCAGTACTTC. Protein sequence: CASSPEGLNQYF.

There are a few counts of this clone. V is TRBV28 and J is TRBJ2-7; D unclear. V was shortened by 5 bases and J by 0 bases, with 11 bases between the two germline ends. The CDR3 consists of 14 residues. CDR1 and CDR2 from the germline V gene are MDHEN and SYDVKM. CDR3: CASSRVVASYEQYF. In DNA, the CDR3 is TGTGCCAGCAGTCGGGTCGTCGCCTCCTACGAGCAGTACTTC.

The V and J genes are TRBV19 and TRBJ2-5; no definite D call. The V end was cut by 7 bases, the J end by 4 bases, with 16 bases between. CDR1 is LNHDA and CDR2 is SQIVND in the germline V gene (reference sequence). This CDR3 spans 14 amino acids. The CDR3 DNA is TGTGCCAGTAACGGCGGAGCTGCCTTAGAGACCCAGTACTTC. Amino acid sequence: CASNGGAALETQYF.

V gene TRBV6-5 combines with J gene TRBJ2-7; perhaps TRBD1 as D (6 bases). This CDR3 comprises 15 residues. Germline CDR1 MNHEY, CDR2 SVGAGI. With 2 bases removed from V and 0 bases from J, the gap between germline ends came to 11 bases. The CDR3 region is CASSYLDSSSYEQYF. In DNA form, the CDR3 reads TGTGCCAGCAGTTACCTGGACAGTAGCTCCTACGAGCAGTACTTC.

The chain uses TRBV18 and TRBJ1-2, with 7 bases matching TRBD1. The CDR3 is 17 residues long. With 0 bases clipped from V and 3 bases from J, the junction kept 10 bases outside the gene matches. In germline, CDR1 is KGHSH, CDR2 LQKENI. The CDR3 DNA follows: TGTGCCAGCTCACCACCAGTAGGGACAGACAACTACTATGGCTACACCTTC. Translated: CASSPPVGTDNYYGYTF.

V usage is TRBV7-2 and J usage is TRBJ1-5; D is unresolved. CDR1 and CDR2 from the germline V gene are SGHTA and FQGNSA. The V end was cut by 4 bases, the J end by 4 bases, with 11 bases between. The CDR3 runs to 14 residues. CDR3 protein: CASSSRQGNQPQHF. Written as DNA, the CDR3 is TGTGCCAGCAGCTCCAGACAAGGGAATCAGCCCCAGCATTTT.

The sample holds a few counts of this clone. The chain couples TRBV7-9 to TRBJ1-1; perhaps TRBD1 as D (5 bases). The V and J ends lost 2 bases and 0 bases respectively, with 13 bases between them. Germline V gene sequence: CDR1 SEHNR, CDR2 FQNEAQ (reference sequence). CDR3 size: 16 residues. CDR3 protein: CASSLNKGNMNTEAFF. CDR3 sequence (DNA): TGTGCCAGCAGCTTAAACAAGGGGAATATGAACACTGAAGCTTTCTTT. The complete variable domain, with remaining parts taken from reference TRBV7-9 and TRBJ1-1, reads DTGVSQNPRHKITKRGQNVTFRCDPISEHNRLYWYRQTLGQGPEFLTYFQNEAQLEKSRLLSDRFSAERPKGSFSTLEIQRTEQGDSAMYLCASSLNKGNMNTEAFFGQGTRLTVV.